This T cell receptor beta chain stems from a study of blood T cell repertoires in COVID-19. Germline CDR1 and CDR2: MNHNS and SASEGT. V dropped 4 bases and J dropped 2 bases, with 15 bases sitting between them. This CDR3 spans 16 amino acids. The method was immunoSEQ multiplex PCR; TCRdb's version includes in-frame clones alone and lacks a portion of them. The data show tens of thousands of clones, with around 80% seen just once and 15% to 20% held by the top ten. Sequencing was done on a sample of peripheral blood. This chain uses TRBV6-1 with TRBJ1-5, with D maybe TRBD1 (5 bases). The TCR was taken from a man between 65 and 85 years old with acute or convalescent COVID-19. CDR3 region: CASSAQGYLGNQPQHF. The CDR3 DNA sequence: TGTGCCAGCAGTGCGCAGGGTTATCTTGGCAATCAGCCCCAGCATTTT.